The TCR beta chain described here comes from a study of shared clonotypes between healthy human individuals. Study as a whole: The study used three CD4 naive, three CD4 memory, two CD8 naive and one CD8 memory plate per donor.

This clone was picked up one time. Its antigen remains unidentified. Other nucleotide sequences in the sample specify the same CDR3. Sorted-subset replicate PCRs used 200 to 250 ng DNA, some 31,000 T cell genomes. The data were produced by immunoSEQ multiplex PCR, yet TCRdb's version contains in-frame clones alone and is incomplete. The repertoire consists of some 2.1 million clones, with roughly 94% occurring once and the leading ten covering more than 0.1%. Broader study findings: The small donor group covered limited genetic and exposure diversity.

Germline CDR1 and CDR2: SNHLY and FYNNEI. Between the trimmed V and J ends, which lost 6 bases and 2 bases, there was a span of 8 bases. The CDR3 is 13 amino acids. Sequencing used naive CD4+ T cells sorted from blood. Sample subset: CD45RA+ positively selected. The receptor comes from a man aged 18-30 years in good health. The V call is TRBV2, the J call TRBJ1-5; D uncertain. The CDR3 sequence is CASRTGGNQPQHF. The DNA of the CDR3 is TGTGCCAGCAGAACCGGAGGCAATCAGCCCCAGCATTTT.